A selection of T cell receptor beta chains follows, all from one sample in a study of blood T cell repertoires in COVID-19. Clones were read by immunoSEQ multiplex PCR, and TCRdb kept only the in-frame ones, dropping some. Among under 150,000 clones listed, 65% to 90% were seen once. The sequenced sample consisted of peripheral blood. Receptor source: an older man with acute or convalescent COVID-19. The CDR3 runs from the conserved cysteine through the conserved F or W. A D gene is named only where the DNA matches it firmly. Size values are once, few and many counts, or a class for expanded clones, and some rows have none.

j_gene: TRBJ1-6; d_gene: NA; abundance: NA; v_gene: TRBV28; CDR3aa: CASGRVTYNSPLHF; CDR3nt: TGTGCCAGCGGCCGGGTAACTTATAATTCACCCCTCCACTTT
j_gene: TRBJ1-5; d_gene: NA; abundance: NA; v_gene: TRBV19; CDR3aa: CASTGYSNQPQHF; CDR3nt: TGTGCCAGTACCGGTTATAGCAATCAGCCCCAGCATTTT
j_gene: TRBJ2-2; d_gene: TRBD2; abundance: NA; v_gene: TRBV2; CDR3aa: CASSEGQLAPGELFF; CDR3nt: TGTGCCAGCAGTGAGGGTCAACTAGCGCCCGGGGAGCTGTTTTTT
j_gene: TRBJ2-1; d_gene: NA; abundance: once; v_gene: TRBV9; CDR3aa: CASSVGGPSYNEQFF; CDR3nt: TGTGCCAGCAGCGTAGGGGGGCCATCCTACAATGAGCAGTTCTTC
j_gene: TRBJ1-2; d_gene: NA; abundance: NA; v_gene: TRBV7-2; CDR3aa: CASSPYYGYTF; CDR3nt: TGTGCCAGCAGCCCATACTATGGCTACACCTTC
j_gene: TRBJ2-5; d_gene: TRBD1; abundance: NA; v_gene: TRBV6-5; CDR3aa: CASSYTPGQGQETQYF; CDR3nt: TGTGCCAGCAGTTACACCCCCGGACAGGGGCAAGAGACCCAGTACTTC
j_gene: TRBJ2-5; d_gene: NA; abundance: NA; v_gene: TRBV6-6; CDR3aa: CASSYSYKQETQYF; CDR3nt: TGTGCCAGCAGTTACTCGTACAAGCAAGAGACCCAGTACTTC
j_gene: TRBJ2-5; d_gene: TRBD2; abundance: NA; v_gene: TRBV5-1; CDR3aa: CASSLERGGRETQYF; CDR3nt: TGCGCCAGCAGCTTGGAGCGGGGGGGCCGTGAGACCCAGTACTTC
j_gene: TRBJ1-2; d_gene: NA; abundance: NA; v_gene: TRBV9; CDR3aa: CASSPREGSYGYTF; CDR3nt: TGTGCCAGCAGCCCCCGGGAGGGCAGCTATGGCTACACCTTC
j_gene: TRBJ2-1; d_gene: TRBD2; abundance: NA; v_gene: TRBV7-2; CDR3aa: CASSPTSGSYNEQFF; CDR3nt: TGTGCCAGCAGCCCTACTAGCGGGTCCTACAATGAGCAGTTCTTC